The next 9 T cell receptor beta chains were all read from a single sample in a study of read filtering for tumor transcriptome and immune sequencing. From 300 to 450 ng of RNA, a library with molecular barcoded alpha/delta and beta/gamma adaptors was made. One entry per CDR3 protein, called by TCRdb with MiXCR from the reads. This table has more than 35,000 distinct CDR3 sequences, roughly an eighth appearing once. The source material was a population of CD138-negative cells sorted from bone marrow. All receptors derive from a donor aged 40 or over with multiple myeloma.

This clonotype has ten or more counts. One junction end does not reproduce the germline sequence, and a read error may be involved. The V and J genes are TRBV5-1 and TRBJ2-1; D possibly corresponds to TRBD2 (6 bases). The CDR3 covers 13 residues. Germline CDR1 and CDR2: SGHRS and YFSETQ. In DNA form, the CDR3 reads TGCGCCAGCAGCTCCGGACCCACCGGGGGTTGGTCCTTC. It yields the protein CASSSGPTGGWSF.

This clonotype was seen at least ten times. The chain has TRBV6-1 and TRBJ2-4; 7 bases are shared with TRBD2. Per germline, CDR1 MNHNS and CDR2 SASEGT. The V and J ends lost 1 base and 1 base, in that order; junction bases with no gene match: 10. The CDR3 contains 18 residues. The CDR3 region is CASSEGEGRRTAKNIQYF. The DNA of the CDR3 is TGTGCCAGCAGTGAAGGGGAGGGGAGGCGGACGGCCAAAAACATTCAGTACTTC.

As concerns this clonotype: A much larger clone lies one base from this, so it may be a read error. The genes are TRBV24-1 and TRBJ2-1; D not certain. CDR1 is KGHDR and CDR2 is SFDVKD in the germline V gene. The CDR3 is 12 amino acids. The CDR3 is CATSDPYNGQFF. CDR3 coding DNA: TGTGCCACCAGTGATCCGTACAATGGGCAGTTCTTC.

This clonotype was seen ten or more times. The V gene is TRBV7-2, the J gene TRBJ2-7; no clear D gene. The CDR3 contains 14 residues. Looked up from germline, CDR1 is SGHTA and CDR2 is FQGNSA. Trimming left V 6 bases short and J 3 bases short, with 15 bases between. The CDR3 spells CASSKAYGFYEQYF. For the CDR3, the DNA is TGTGCCAGCAGTAAAGCTTACGGGTTCTACGAGCAGTACTTC.

The sample holds many counts of this clonotype. The genes are TRBV7-6 and TRBJ2-7, with 9 positions matching TRBD1. V lost 5 bases, J lost 3 bases, and 5 bases stayed unmatched. From germline, CDR1 is SGHVS and CDR2 FNYEAQ. The length of the CDR3 is 14 residues. In DNA, the CDR3 is TGTGCCAGCAGCAGGGACAGGGCCCACTACGAGCAGTACTTC. This sequence encodes CASSRDRAHYEQYF.

This clonotype was found many times. The rearrangement joins TRBV5-1 to TRBJ2-2; D unclear. Deletions cut 0 bases from V and 4 bases from J, with 10 bases between. Germline CDR1 is SGHRS and CDR2 is YFSETQ. The CDR3 loop spans 15 amino acids. The CDR3 sequence is CASSLVGSGTGELFF. The CDR3 bases are TGCGCCAGCAGCTTGGTTGGGTCCGGCACCGGGGAGCTGTTTTTT.

This clonotype came up many times. V and J are TRBV7-9 and TRBJ2-7, with 8 bases that match TRBD2. The CDR3 is 14 residues long. Looked up from germline, CDR1 is SEHNR and CDR2 is FQNEAQ (reference sequence). V was clipped by 1 base and J by 4 bases; unmatched bases: 3. CDR3 DNA sequence: TGTGCCAGCAGCTTAGTAGCGGGGAGTTACGAGCAGTACTTC. This gives the protein CASSLVAGSYEQYF.

This clonotype has ten or more counts. The chain employs TRBV4-1 and TRBJ1-1; possible D gene TRBD1, 6 bases. V lost 2 bases and J lost 11, with 18 bases in between. Germline V lookup: CDR1 MGHRA, CDR2 YSYEKL. The CDR3 runs to 14 residues. CDR3 sequence: CASSQLGGAGLAFF. The CDR3 region has the DNA TGCGCCAGCAGCCAATTGGGGGGCGCCGGGTTGGCTTTCTTT.

Remarks on this clonotype: One end of the junction is discordant with germline, which a read error may explain. The chain carries TRBV11-2 and TRBJ2-1, with TRBD2 identical over 7 bases. This CDR3 has 15 residues. Germline V gene lookup returns CDR1 SGHAT and CDR2 FQNNGV. The CDR3 sequence: CASSSRTGGSNERFF. The CDR3 DNA sequence: TGTGCCAGCAGCTCAAGGACTGGCGGGAGTAATGAGCGGTTCTTC.